Each of the 2 T cell receptor beta chains below was sequenced from the same sample in a study of cytomegalovirus exposure and HLA in healthy donors (dated by TCRdb to 2015 to 2018). The protocol used for the library was the immunoSEQ multiplex PCR assay. For the multiplex PCR, a mixture combining 60 forward primers for TCR Vbeta segments and 13 reverse primers for TCR Jbeta segments was used. As stored in TCRdb, this immuneACCESS dataset retains in-frame rearrangements with V and J assigned. A fraction of the clones does not appear; measured against another copy, unresolved V genes explain less than half of the discrepancy, and the remainder lacks a known reason. This sample comprises about 130,000 clones, around 75% of them detected only once. Roughly 3% of the sample rests with the top ten. Sequences were obtained from PBMCs. The receptors stem from a man aged 25 to 45 in good health and CMV-seronegative.

This chain links TRBV7-9 with TRBJ2-5, with 7 bases aligning to TRBD1. Germline trimming cut 3 bases from V and 5 bases from J; bases unmatched to any gene: 9. CDR3 size: 15 residues. Germline V lookup: CDR1 SEHNR, CDR2 FQNEAQ (reference sequence). The CDR3 bases are TGTGCCAGCAGCTTTCCGGACAGGATAACGGAGACCCAGTACTTC. Its protein is CASSFPDRITETQYF.

The V and J genes are TRBV4-1 and TRBJ2-1; 7 bases map to TRBD1. The germline V gene encodes CDR1 MGHRA and CDR2 YSYEKL. V lost 5 bases to trimming and J lost 2 bases; unmatched junction nucleotides: 3. The CDR3 spans 14 residues. In nucleotides, the CDR3 is TGCGCCAGCAGCGGGCAGGGGGCCTACAATGAGCAGTTCTTC. It yields the protein CASSGQGAYNEQFF.